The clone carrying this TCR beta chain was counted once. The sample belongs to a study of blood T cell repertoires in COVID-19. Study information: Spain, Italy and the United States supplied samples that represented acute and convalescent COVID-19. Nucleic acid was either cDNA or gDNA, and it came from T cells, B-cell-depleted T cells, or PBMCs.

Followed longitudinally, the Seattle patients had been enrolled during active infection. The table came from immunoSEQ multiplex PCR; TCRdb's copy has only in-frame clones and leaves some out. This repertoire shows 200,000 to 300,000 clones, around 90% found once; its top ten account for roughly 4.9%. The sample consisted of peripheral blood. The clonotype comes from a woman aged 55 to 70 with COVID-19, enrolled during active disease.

The CDR3 loop is CASRTGSNSYEQYF. The CDR3 coding sequence is TGTGCCAGCAGGACGGGGAGCAACTCCTACGAGCAGTACTTC. V and J are TRBV6-5 and TRBJ2-7; D may be TRBD2 (5 bases). Germline V lookup: CDR1 MNHEY, CDR2 SVGAGI. CDR3 length: 14 residues. V was pared by 6 bases and J by 0 bases, with 12 bases between.